The 15 T cell receptor beta chains listed next were all sequenced from one sample in a study of T cell repertoires in cytomegalovirus infection. For these receptors, no antigen is known. MiXCR, run by TCRdb on the reads, gives a single entry per CDR3 protein. The sample holds fewer than 1,000,000 distinct CDR3 sequences, roughly 30% seen once. The sample here was cultured CD8+ T cells from PBMCs, taken from culture after CMV antigen stimulation. The receptors originated from a human donor in good health (CMV status not recorded). Some clones in this sample may be carry-over from other donors' samples.

This clonotype was detected only a few times. The chain recombines TRBV6-1 with TRBJ2-7; TRBD1 agrees at 7 bases. V dropped 4 bases and J dropped 2; count of bases not matched to a gene: 5. Germline values: CDR1 MNHNS, CDR2 SASEGT. This CDR3 region has 14 residues. The CDR3 reads CASSGDSATYEQYF. CDR3 DNA: TGTGCCAGCAGTGGGGACAGCGCTACCTACGAGCAGTACTTC.

As to this clonotype: Just one base apart from a much larger clone, this may be a read error. The CDR3 spells CDSRTSGGASTDTQYF. CDR3 nucleotide sequence: TGTGACAGCAGAACTAGCGGGGGGGCGAGCACAGATACGCAGTATTTT. The genes are TRBV7-2 and TRBJ2-3; 13 nucleotides match TRBD2. The V gene's germline CDR1 is SGHTA and CDR2 FQGNSA. CDR3 length: 16 amino acids.

A few counts support this clonotype. The gene calls are TRBV11-3 and TRBJ2-7; no clear D. Trimming removed 4 bases at V and 3 bases at J, with 16 bases between. This CDR3 is 15 amino acids long. The germline gives CDR1 SGHNT, CDR2 YENEEA. The CDR3 bases are TGTGCCAGCAGCTCGTATTCGGATGCCTACTACGAGCAGTACTTC. Its translation: CASSSYSDAYYEQYF.

In this sample, this clonotype turned up a few times. V gene TRBV7-9 combines with J gene TRBJ2-5; D is undetermined. The germline CDR1 and CDR2 sequences are SEHNR and FQNEAQ (reference sequence). There are 14 residues in the CDR3. The V end lost 4 bases, the J end lost 2 bases, and 11 bases lay between the germline ends. The CDR3 DNA reads as TGTGCCAGCAGCTCGAACGGCCCACAAGAGACCCAGTACTTC. As protein: CASSSNGPQETQYF.

This clonotype has just a few counts. The chain joins TRBV20-1 to TRBJ2-3; 8 nucleotides line up with TRBD2. The CDR3 extends over 15 amino acids. Germline V gene sequence: CDR1 DFQATT, CDR2 SNEGSKA (reference sequence). Losses at the gene ends were 5 bases for V and 0 bases for J; bases not matched to a gene: 7. CDR3 nucleotides: TGCAGTGCTCCTCGTGGCGGGGGGAGCACAGATACGCAGTATTTT. This codes for CSAPRGGGSTDTQYF.

A note on this clonotype: A clone one base away is much larger, so this may be a read error. The chain couples TRBV7-9 to TRBJ2-7, with a possible D match to TRBD1 (6 bases). The length of the CDR3 is 16 residues. V dropped 5 bases and J dropped 3 bases, with 20 bases sitting between them. The germline V gene has CDR1 SEHNR and CDR2 FQNEAQ (reference sequence). CDR3 coding DNA: TGTGCCAGCAGCCTCGGGTACCTCCGGGACAACTACGAGCAGTACTTC. Amino acids: CASSLGYLRDNYEQYF.

The chain links TRBV7-9 to TRBJ1-4; no definite D call. CDR1 and CDR2 from the germline V gene are SEHNR and FQNEAQ (reference sequence). V dropped 5 bases and J dropped 0 bases, with 7 bases sitting between them. This CDR3 region has 14 residues. CDR3 coding DNA: TGTGCCAGCAGCGTAACATCAACTAATGAAAAACTGTTTTTT. It specifies CASSVTSTNEKLFF. Supplemented by reference TRBV7-9 and TRBJ1-4, the full variable domain reads DTGVSQNPRHKITKRGQNVTFRCDPISEHNRLYWYRQTLGQGPEFLTYFQNEAQLEKSRLLSDRFSAERPKGSFSTLEIQRTEQGDSAMYLCASSVTSTNEKLFFGSGTQLSVL.

This clonotype came up many times. The chain joins TRBV7-2 to TRBJ2-5; 7 bases line up with TRBD1. V lost 4 bases and J lost 4; bases outside the gene matches: 12. CDR3 size: 16 residues. Germline CDR1 and CDR2: SGHTA and FQGNSA. The CDR3: CASSSRQGGTGETQYF. CDR3 sequence (DNA): TGTGCCAGCAGCTCCAGACAGGGTGGGACCGGAGAGACCCAGTACTTC.

This clonotype was seen more than once but under ten times. This chain uses TRBV9 with TRBJ2-5; TRBD2 aligns across 9 bases. Germline V gene sequence: CDR1 SGDLS, CDR2 YYNGEE. The V gene end was trimmed by 3 bases and the J gene end by 4 bases; junction bases not matched to a gene: 10. CDR3 length equals 16 residues. The CDR3 coding sequence is TGTGCCAGCAGCGGACCCTCTAGCGGGGAGGCAGAGACCCAGTACTTC. It specifies CASSGPSSGEAETQYF.

The rearrangement uses TRBV7-6 and TRBJ2-1, with D maybe TRBD2 (5 bases). CDR3 size: 14 residues. Germline CDR1 reads SGHVS; CDR2 reads FNYEAQ. V shed 5 bases and J shed 3 bases, with 11 bases lying between them. Here the CDR3 DNA reads TGTGCCAGCAGCAAGCCGGGGTTCTACAATGAGCAGTTCTTC. It specifies CASSKPGFYNEQFF.

The chain links TRBV4-1 to TRBJ1-1, with TRBD1 as a possible D gene (5 bases). The CDR3 totals 17 residues. Germline V CDR1 and CDR2: MGHRA, YSYEKL. V lost 1 base, J lost 1 base, and 16 bases lay in between. The CDR3 reads CASSQGHIGARNTEAFF. As DNA, the CDR3 is TGCGCCAGCAGCCAAGGGCACATTGGGGCACGGAACACTGAAGCTTTCTTT.

The gene calls are TRBV7-6 and TRBJ1-4, with TRBD1 matching over 8 bases. Looked up from germline, CDR1 is SGHVS and CDR2 is FNYEAQ. The CDR3 has 15 amino acids. J gave up 4 bases and V 3 bases, and 4 bases lay outside the gene matches. The CDR3 here is CASSFGQGLNEKLFF. The CDR3 region has the DNA TGTGCCAGCAGCTTCGGACAGGGCCTTAATGAAAAACTGTTTTTT.

This clonotype occurred many times. The V and J genes are TRBV7-2 and TRBJ2-7; 9 nucleotides line up with TRBD1. The CDR3 spans 13 residues. In germline, CDR1 is SGHTA, CDR2 FQGNSA. The CDR3 sequence is CASSLVTGGAVSV. The CDR3 region has the DNA TGTGCCAGCAGCTTAGTTACAGGGGGCGCGGTTTCCGTC.

The chain combines TRBV11-2 with TRBJ2-7, with TRBD2 identical over 9 bases. The germline V gene has CDR1 SGHAT and CDR2 FQNNGV. With V trimmed by 6 bases and J by 3 bases, 12 bases remained unmatched. The CDR3 length is 16 residues. CDR3 loop: CASSPSGRGGFYEQYF. DNA of the CDR3: TGTGCCAGCAGTCCCTCCGGGCGGGGGGGCTTCTACGAGCAGTACTTC.

This clonotype was detected a few times. This sequence joins TRBV7-9 and TRBJ2-1; 11 bases match TRBD2. CDR1 and CDR2 from the germline V gene are SEHNR and FQNEAQ (reference sequence). There are 16 residues in the CDR3. Trimming took 7 bases from V and 4 from J; bases not matched to a gene: 9. CDR3 sequence (DNA): TGTGCCAGCACCCCAACGGGGACTAGCGGATACAATGAGCAGTTCTTC. Protein sequence: CASTPTGTSGYNEQFF.